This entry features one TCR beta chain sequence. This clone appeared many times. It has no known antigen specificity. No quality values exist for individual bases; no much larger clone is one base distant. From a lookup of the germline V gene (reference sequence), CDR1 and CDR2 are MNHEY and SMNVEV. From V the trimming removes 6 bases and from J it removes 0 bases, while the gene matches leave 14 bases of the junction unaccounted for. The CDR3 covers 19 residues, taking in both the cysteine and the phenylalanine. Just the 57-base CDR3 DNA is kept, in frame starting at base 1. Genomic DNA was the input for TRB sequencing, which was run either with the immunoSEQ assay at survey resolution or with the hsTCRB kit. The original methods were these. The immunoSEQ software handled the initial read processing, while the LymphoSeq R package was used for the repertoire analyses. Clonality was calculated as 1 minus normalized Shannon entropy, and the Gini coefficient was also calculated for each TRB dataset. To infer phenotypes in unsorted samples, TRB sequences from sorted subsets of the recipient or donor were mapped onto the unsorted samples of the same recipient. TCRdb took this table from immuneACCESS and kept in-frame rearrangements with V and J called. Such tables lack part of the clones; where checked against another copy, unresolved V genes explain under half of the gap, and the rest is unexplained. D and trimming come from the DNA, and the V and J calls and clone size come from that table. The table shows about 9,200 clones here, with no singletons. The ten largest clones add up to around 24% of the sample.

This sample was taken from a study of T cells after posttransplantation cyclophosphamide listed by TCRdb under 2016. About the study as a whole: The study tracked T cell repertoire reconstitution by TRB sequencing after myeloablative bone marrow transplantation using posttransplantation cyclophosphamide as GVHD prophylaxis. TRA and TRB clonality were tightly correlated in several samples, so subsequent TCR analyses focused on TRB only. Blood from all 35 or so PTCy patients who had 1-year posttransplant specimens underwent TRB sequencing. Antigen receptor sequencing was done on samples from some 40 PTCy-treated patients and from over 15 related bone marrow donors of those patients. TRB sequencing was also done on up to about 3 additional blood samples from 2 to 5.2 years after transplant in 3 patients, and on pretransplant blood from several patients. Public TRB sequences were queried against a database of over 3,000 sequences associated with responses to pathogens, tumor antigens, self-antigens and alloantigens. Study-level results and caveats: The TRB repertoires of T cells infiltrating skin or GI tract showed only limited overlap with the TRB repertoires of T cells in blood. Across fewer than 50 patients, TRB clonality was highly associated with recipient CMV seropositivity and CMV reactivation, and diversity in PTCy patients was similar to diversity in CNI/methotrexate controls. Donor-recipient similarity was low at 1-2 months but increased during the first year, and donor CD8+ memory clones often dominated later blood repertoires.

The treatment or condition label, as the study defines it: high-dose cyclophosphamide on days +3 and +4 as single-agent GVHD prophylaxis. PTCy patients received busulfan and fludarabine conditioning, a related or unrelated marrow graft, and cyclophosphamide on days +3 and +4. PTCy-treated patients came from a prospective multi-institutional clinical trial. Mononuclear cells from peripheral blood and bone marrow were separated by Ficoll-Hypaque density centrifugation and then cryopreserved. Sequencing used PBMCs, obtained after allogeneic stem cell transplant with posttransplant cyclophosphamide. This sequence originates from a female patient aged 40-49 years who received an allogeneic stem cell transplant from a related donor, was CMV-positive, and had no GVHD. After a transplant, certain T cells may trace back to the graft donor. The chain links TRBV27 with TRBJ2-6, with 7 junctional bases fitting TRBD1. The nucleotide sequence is TGTGCCAGCAGGGCTTCTTTCAACTACAGGGGCTCTGGGGCCAACGTCCTGACTTTC. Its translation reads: CASRASFNYRGSGANVLTF.